This is a list of T cell receptor beta chains from one sample in a study of blood T cell repertoires in COVID-19. Measured with immunoSEQ multiplex PCR; TCRdb has only the in-frame clones, and not every one. This table holds a few hundred thousand clones, roughly 89% found once. Sequenced material: peripheral blood. The receptors stem from a woman aged 60-70 years with COVID-19, enrolled during active disease. The CDR3 runs from the conserved cysteine through the conserved F or W.

TRBV10-3 13 CAISVGGLTEAFF
TRBV11-2 15 CASSWTGGPSDTQYF
TRBV5-4 11 CASSLGREQFF
TRBV27 14 CASRGTGANYGYTF
TRBV3-1/TRBV3-2 15 CASSQPPGGVGGYTF
TRBV5-1 15 CASSQTTGGSTEAFF
TRBV5-1 14 CASNVGTGTEKLFF
TRBV27 12 CASSSTYYEQYF
TRBV6-6 14 CASSKDRTNTEAFF
TRBV7-9 14 CASSPDISNTEAFF
TRBV7-3 13 CASSRGGDQPQHF
TRBV14 14 CASSHGQFNEKLFF
TRBV29-1 13 CSVRTSAENEQFF
TRBV6-6 16 CASSYSGPGENYGYTF
TRBV6-1 15 CASSETRASTDTQYF
TRBV25-1 10 CASSGREQYF
TRBV7-9 14 CASSAGVGSEKLFF
TRBV11-2 14 CASSEQGITYEQYF
TRBV6-6 12 CASTAATGGYTF
TRBV7-2 13 CASSLAVSGGSYF
TRBV29-1 12 CSVPRQDYGYTF
TRBV7-9 15 CASSGMTGANQPQHF
TRBV30 11 CAWSVLYGYTF
TRBV6-2/TRBV6-3 13 CASSSQGRDGYTF
TRBV5-5 14 CASSLSDISYEQYF
TRBV6-5 13 CASSPGVTYEQYF
TRBV18 12 CASSPPGSLIYF
TRBV5-1 13 CASSSGADYGYTF
TRBV5-8 15 CASSPGGAGANVLTF
TRBV18 15 CASSWGLAGTDTQYF
TRBV5-1 13 CASSSMDSSEAFF
TRBV5-6 14 CASSLRRGPGEQYF
TRBV19 13 CASNKGTNSPLHF
TRBV4-2 16 CASSPELGKRNEKLFF
TRBV10-1 12 CASMGRNTEAFF
TRBV4-3 18 CASSQDLGDRGRRVTQYF